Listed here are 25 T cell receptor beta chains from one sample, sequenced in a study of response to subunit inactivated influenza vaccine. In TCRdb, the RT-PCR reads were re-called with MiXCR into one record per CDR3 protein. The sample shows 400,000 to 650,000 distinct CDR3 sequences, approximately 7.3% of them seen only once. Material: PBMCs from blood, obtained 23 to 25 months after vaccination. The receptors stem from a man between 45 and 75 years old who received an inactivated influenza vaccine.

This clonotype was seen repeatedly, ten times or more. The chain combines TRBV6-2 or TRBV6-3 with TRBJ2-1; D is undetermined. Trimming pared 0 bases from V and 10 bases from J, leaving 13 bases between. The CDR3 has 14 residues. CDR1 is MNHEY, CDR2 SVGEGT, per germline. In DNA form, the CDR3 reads TGTGCCAGCAGTTACTCGATCGGCAGACCCGAGCAGTTCTTC. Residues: CASSYSIGRPEQFF.

In DNA, the CDR3 is TGCAGTGCTAGAGATTACCTTTATGACCGGGACAGCTCCTACAATGAGCAGTTCTTC. The encoded protein is CSARDYLYDRDSSYNEQFF. This rearrangement joins TRBV20-1 to TRBJ2-1; 7 nucleotides line up with TRBD1. The CDR3 is made up of 19 amino acids. V was pared by 0 bases and J by 0 bases, with 14 bases of the junction left unmatched. The germline V gene has CDR1 DFQATT and CDR2 SNEGSKA (reference sequence).

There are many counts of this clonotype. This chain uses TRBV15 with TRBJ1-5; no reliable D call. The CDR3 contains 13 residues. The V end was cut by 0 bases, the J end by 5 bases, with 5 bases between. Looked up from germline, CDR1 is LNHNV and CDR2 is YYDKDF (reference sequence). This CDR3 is CATSRDRDQPQHF. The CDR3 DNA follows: TGTGCCACCAGCAGAGATAGGGATCAGCCCCAGCATTTT.

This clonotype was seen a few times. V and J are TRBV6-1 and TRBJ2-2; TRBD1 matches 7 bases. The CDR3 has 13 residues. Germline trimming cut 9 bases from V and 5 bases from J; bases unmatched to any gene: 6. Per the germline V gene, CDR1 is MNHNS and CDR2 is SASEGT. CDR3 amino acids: CASGTESTGELFF. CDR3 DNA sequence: TGTGCCAGTGGGACAGAATCGACCGGGGAGCTGTTTTTT.

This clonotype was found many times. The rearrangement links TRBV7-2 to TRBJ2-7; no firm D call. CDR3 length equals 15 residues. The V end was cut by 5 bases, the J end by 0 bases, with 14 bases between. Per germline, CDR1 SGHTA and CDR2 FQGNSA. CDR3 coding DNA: TGTGCCAGCAGCCCCGGGTCTTTTAGCTCCTACGAGCAGTACTTC. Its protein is CASSPGSFSSYEQYF.

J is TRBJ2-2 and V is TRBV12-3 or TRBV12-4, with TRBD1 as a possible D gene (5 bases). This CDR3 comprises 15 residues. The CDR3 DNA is TGTGCTCTGTCCAGGGTCAAGACAAGGGCCGGGGAGCTGTTTTTT. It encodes CALSRVKTRAGELFF.

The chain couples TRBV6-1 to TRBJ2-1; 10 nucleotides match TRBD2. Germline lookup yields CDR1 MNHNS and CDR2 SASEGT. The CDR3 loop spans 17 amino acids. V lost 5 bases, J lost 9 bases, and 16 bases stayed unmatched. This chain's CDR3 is CASSRDGASGGVLEQFF. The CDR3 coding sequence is TGTGCCAGCAGTCGGGACGGGGCTAGCGGGGGAGTACTTGAGCAGTTCTTC.

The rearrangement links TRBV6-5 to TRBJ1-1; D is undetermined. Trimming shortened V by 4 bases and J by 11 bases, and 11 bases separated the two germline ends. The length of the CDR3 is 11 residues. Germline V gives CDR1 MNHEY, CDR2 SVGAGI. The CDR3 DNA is TGTGCCAGCAGTTCCGGGCTCCGGGCTTTCTTT. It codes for CASSSGLRAFF.

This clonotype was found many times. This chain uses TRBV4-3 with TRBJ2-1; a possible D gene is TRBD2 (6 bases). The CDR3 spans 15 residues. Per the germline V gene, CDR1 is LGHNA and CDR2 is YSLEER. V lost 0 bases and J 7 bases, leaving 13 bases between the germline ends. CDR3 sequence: CASSQDSLATNEQFF. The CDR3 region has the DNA TGCGCCAGCAGCCAAGATAGCCTAGCGACTAATGAGCAGTTCTTC.

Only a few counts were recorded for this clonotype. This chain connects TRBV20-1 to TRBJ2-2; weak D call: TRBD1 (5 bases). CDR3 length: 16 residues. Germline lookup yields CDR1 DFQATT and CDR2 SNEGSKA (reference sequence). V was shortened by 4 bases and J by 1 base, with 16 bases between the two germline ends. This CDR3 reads CSATDSDRLNTGELFF. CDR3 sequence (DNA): TGCAGTGCTACCGACTCCGACAGACTGAACACCGGGGAGCTGTTTTTT.

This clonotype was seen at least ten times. This chain's CDR3 is CASSPPGQGIEQFF. Here the CDR3 DNA reads TGTGCCAGCAGCCCTCCGGGACAGGGTATTGAGCAGTTCTTC. The chain carries TRBV12-3 or TRBV12-4 and TRBJ2-1; TRBD1 matches 9 bases. The CDR3 is made up of 14 amino acids. J was trimmed by 9 bases and V by 6 bases; bases with no gene match: 9.

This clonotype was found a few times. As DNA, the CDR3 is TGTGCCCCGACGAGGGGTGGGCCGGATACGCAGTATTTT. It translates to CAPTRGGPDTQYF. The chain carries TRBV28 and TRBJ2-3, with D possibly being TRBD1 or TRBD2 (5 bases each). Between the trimmed V and J ends, which lost 11 bases and 6 bases, there was a span of 18 bases. Germline CDR1 reads MDHEN; CDR2 reads SYDVKM. The CDR3 loop spans 13 amino acids.

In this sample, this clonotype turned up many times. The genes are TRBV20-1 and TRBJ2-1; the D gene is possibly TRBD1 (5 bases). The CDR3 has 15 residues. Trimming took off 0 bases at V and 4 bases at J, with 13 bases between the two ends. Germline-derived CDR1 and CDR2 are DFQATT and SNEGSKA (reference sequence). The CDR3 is CSARDQAGIYNEQFF. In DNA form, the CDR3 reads TGCAGTGCTAGAGATCAGGCAGGGATTTACAATGAGCAGTTCTTC.

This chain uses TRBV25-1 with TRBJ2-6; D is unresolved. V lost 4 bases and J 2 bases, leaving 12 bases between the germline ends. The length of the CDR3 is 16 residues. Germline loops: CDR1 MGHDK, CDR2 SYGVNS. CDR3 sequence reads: CASSGGFRPGANVLTF. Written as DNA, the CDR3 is TGTGCCAGCAGTGGAGGTTTTCGTCCTGGGGCCAACGTCCTGACTTTC. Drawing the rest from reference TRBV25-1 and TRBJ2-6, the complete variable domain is EADIYQTPRYLVIGTGKKITLECSQTMGHDKMYWYQQDPGMELHLIHYSYGVNSTEKGDLSSESTVSRIRTEHFPLTLESARPSHTSQYLCASSGGFRPGANVLTFGAGSRLTVL.

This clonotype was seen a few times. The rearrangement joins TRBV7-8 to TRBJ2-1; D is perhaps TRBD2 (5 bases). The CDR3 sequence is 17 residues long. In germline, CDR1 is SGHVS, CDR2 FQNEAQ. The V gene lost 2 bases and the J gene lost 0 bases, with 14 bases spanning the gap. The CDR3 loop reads CASSLSIYRGSYNEQFF. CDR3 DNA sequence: TGTGCCAGCAGCTTATCGATTTATCGGGGCTCCTACAATGAGCAGTTCTTC.

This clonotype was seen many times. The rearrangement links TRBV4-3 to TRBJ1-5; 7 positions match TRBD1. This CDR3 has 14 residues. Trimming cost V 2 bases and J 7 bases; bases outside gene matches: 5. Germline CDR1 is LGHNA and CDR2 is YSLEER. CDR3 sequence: CASSQNRGLQPQHF. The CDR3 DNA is TGCGCCAGCAGCCAAAACAGGGGCTTACAGCCCCAGCATTTT.

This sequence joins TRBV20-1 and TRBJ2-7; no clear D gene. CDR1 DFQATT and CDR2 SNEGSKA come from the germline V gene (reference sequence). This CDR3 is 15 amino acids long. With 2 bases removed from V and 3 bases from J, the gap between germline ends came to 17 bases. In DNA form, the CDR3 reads TGCAGTGCTAGAAATTTAACGGGCTCCGACTACGAGCAGTACTTC. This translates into CSARNLTGSDYEQYF.

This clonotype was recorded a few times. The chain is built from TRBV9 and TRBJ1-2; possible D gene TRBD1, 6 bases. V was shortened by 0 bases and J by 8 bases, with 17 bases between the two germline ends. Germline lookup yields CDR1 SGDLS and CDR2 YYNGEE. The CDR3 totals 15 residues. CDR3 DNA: TGTGCCAGCAGCGTAGGGCAGGTGGGGGCGAGCGGCTACACCTTC. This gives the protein CASSVGQVGASGYTF.

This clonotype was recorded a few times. The CDR3 sequence is CASSYRDPGRLNYEQYF. CDR3 nucleotide sequence: TGTGCCAGCAGCTACCGGGATCCGGGACGGTTGAACTACGAGCAGTACTTC. The chain couples TRBV6-5 to TRBJ2-7; D possibly uses TRBD1 or TRBD2 (5 bases each). This CDR3 has 17 residues. The germline V gene encodes CDR1 MNHEY and CDR2 SVGAGI. Trimming cost V 6 bases and J 3 bases, with 24 bases left between them.

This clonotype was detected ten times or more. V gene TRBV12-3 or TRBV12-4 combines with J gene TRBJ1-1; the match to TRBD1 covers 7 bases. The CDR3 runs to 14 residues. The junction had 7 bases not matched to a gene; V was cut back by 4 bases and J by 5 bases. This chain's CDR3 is CASSSRDRKTEAFF. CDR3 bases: TGTGCCAGCAGTTCTCGGGACAGAAAGACTGAAGCTTTCTTT.

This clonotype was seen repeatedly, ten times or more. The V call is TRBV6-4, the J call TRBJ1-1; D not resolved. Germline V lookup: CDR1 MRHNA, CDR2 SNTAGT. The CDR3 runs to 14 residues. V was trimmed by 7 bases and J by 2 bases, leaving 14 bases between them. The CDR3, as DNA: TGTGCCAGCAAGCTACAAAGCACTAACACTGAAGCTTTCTTT. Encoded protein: CASKLQSTNTEAFF.

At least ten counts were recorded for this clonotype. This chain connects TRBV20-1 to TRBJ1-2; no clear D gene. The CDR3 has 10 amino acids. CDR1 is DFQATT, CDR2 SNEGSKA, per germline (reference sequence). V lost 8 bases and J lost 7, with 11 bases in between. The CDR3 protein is CSSYRVGYTF. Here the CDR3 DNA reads TGCAGTTCTTATCGGGTTGGCTACACCTTC.

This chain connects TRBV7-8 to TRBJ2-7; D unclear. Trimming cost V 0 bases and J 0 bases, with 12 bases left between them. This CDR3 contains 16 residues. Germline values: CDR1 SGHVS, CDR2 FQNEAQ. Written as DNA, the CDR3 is TGTGCCAGCAGCTTAGCCGGTTATAGCAGCTCCTACGAGCAGTACTTC. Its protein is CASSLAGYSSSYEQYF.

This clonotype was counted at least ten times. The CDR3 DNA is TGTGCCAGCAGCCCGACCGGGACAGGGATGAGAACTGAAGCTTTCTTT. Its translation: CASSPTGTGMRTEAFF. The chain joins TRBV11-2 to TRBJ1-1, with 9 bases lining up with TRBD1. The V gene end was trimmed by 5 bases and the J gene end by 5 bases; junction bases not matched to a gene: 12. The CDR3 consists of 16 residues. In germline, CDR1 is SGHAT, CDR2 FQNNGV.

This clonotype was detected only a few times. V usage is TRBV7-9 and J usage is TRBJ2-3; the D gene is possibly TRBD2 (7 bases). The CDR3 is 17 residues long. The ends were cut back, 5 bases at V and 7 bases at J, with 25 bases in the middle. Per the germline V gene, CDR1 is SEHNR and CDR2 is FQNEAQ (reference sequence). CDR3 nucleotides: TGTGCCAGCAGCGCTCAGTGGGGGGGCCCACAATCAAATACGCAGTATTTT. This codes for CASSAQWGGPQSNTQYF. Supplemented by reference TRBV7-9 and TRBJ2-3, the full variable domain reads DTGVSQNPRHKITKRGQNVTFRCDPISEHNRLYWYRQTLGQGPEFLTYFQNEAQLEKSRLLSDRFSAERPKGSFSTLEIQRTEQGDSAMYLCASSAQWGGPQSNTQYFGPGTRLTVL.